This TCR beta chain stems from a study of post-analysis software for immune sequencing data. Study context: In terms of disease course, relapsing-remitting, secondary progressive and progressive-relapsing multiple sclerosis were included. Study-level points and caveats: With TRBV5-6, TRBV5-1 and TRBV20-1 included, about 5 TRBV segments were more frequent in patients than in controls. Samples sharing a preparation batch grouped tightly together when assessed by F measure. Significantly lower normalized Chao1 diversity was found in patients with multiple sclerosis relative to controls.

This CDR3 is 14 amino acids long. CDR1 DFQATT and CDR2 SNEGSKA come from the germline V gene (reference sequence). Trimming cost V 3 bases and J 0 bases, with 11 bases left between them. TCR beta cDNA libraries included unique molecular identifiers. T cells, about 0.95 to 11 million of them, yielded 500,000 to 600,000 cDNA molecules. MiXCR was run by TCRdb on the PCR reads, yielding one entry per CDR3 protein. The top ten hold 12% of the sample, which has about 500,000 distinct CDR3 sequences, less than 45% seen once. This clonotype appeared a single time. As yet, its antigen is unknown. The sample was blood. The receptor was derived from a girl between 5 and 17 years old with multiple sclerosis. V is TRBV20-1 and J is TRBJ1-1; the D is unclear. The CDR3 sequence: CSASRSSMNTEAFF. The CDR3 nucleotides read TGCAGTGCTAGTCGTAGCAGCATGAACACTGAAGCTTTCTTT.